This TCR beta chain was sequenced during a study of identical twins. Donors were all healthy Caucasians. MiXCR was run by TCRdb on the 5' RACE reads, yielding one entry per CDR3 protein. The data show 350,000 to 450,000 distinct CDR3 sequences, with about 18% seen just once and 9.5% to 15% held by the top ten. Trimming left V 1 base short and J 1 base short, with 13 bases between. The germline V gene has CDR1 SQVTM and CDR2 ANQGSEA. CDR3 length: 15 residues. This clonotype was detected ten times or more. The sequenced material came from naive T cells sorted from blood. The chain joins TRBV29-1 to TRBJ1-1; D uncertain. This receptor was taken from a man aged 50 or older in good health. The CDR3, as DNA: TGCAGCGTTGAAGGTACGGTACAGACGAACACTGAAGCTTTCTTT. It codes for CSVEGTVQTNTEAFF.